These 5 T cell receptor beta chains originate from one sample sequenced in a study of cytomegalovirus exposure and HLA in healthy donors. Use of 60 Vbeta and 13 Jbeta primers characterized the PCR. Sequencing was performed with immunoSEQ multiplex PCR; in TCRdb, only in-frame clones are kept and a portion is missing. The sample has more than 95,000 clones, approximately 71% seen once; the top ten hold over 2.5%. The sequenced material came from PBMCs. Source of these receptors: a woman aged 45-65 years in good health and CMV-seronegative.

This clone occurred a few times. The genes are TRBV6-5 and TRBJ2-1; 10 nucleotides match TRBD2. This CDR3 has 15 amino acids. The trim removed 7 bases at V and 6 bases at J, leaving 9 bases unmatched. Germline CDR1 reads MNHEY; CDR2 reads SVGAGI. The CDR3 sequence is CASTRSGRVSNEQFF. The CDR3 DNA sequence: TGTGCCAGCACCCGAAGCGGGAGGGTGAGCAATGAGCAGTTCTTC.

V is TRBV6-6 and J is TRBJ2-1, with a weak D call TRBD1 (5 bases). V was trimmed by 6 bases and J by 12 bases, leaving 15 bases between them. Germline V lookup: CDR1 MNHNY, CDR2 SVGAGI (reference sequence). CDR3 size: 12 residues. DNA for the CDR3: TGTGCCAGCAGCGGACACTGGAGCGTGCAGTTCTTC. It encodes CASSGHWSVQFF.

In DNA, the CDR3 is TGTGCCAGCAGCTTGGCCGACGAGCAGTACTTC. Translating it yields CASSLADEQYF. The rearrangement uses TRBV5-4 and TRBJ2-7; D is unresolved. Germline V lookup: CDR1 SGHNT, CDR2 YYREEE (reference sequence). Trimming left V 0 bases short and J 5 bases short, with 3 bases between. The CDR3 runs 11 residues.

The chain joins TRBV7-9 to TRBJ2-7, with TRBD2 matching over 9 bases. Unmatched junction bases numbered 9, after V lost 5 bases and J lost 4 bases. The CDR3 is 15 residues long. Germline values: CDR1 SEHNR, CDR2 FQNEAQ (reference sequence). CDR3: CASSEAGLAFYEQYF. The CDR3 DNA is TGTGCCAGCAGCGAAGCGGGACTAGCCTTTTACGAGCAGTACTTC.

The chain recombines TRBV4-2 with TRBJ2-3, with TRBD2 matching 7 bases. CDR3 size: 14 residues. Germline assignment: CDR1 LGHNA and CDR2 YNFKEQ. The V segment lost 3 bases and the J segment 1 base; nucleotides outside the gene matches: 1. Here the CDR3 DNA reads TGTGCCAGCAGCCAGACTAGCCGCACAGATACGCAGTATTTT. The encoded protein is CASSQTSRTDTQYF.